This entry features one T cell receptor beta chain sequence. Antigen specificity is unknown. The data were obtained in a study of T cell responses to AZD1222 COVID-19 vaccine. Produced via immunoSEQ multiplex PCR; TCRdb's table is partial and in-frame only. The sample lists about 110,000 clones, around 89% occurring once. Regarding the study as a whole: The span of vaccine-associated CD4 TCRs extended across spike, with dominance at 160-218 and 743-854.

The CDR3 has 15 residues. Germline trimming cut 5 bases from V and 2 bases from J; bases unmatched to any gene: 5. CDR1 MNHEY and CDR2 SVGEGT come from the germline V gene. The receptor's source is an adult in good health. The chain couples TRBV6-2 or TRBV6-3 to TRBJ1-3; 8 bases match TRBD1. Sample: peripheral blood, taken on day 0 of AZD1222 vaccination. The CDR3 sequence is CASSTDRGTGNTIYF. CDR3 sequence (DNA): TGTGCCAGCAGTACCGACAGGGGCACTGGAAACACCATATATTTT.